The clone carrying this T cell receptor beta chain came up once. Its specificity is not known. Some clones are missing from TCRdb's copy, which holds only in-frame ones; the method was immunoSEQ multiplex PCR. In the table there are around 88,000 clones, approximately 91% of which are singletons. CDR3 length equals 17 residues. CDR1 LNHDA and CDR2 SQIVND come from the germline V gene (reference sequence). V lost 7 bases, J lost 6 bases, and 19 bases stayed unmatched. The data originate from a study of T cell responses to AZD1222 COVID-19 vaccine. The overall study: Timing groups of about 4 and about 12 weeks for second doses were pooled. Findings of the study overall: Dominant at 160-218 and 743-854, vaccine-associated CD4 TCRs also spanned spike. Donors were chiefly white British, with a greater number of females, and clonal diversity was perhaps underestimated. Epitopes outside B.1.351 and B.1.1.7 mutated regions reportedly drew nearly half of spike TCRs.

The receptor comes from an adult in good health. The starting material was peripheral blood, obtained on day 0 of AZD1222 vaccination. The chain joins TRBV19 to TRBJ1-1; 8 bases are shared with TRBD1. The CDR3 protein is CASTGWGQAFNRAEAFF. CDR3 nucleotide sequence: TGTGCCAGTACGGGTTGGGGACAGGCCTTTAACAGGGCTGAAGCTTTCTTT.